Listed below are T cell receptor beta chains from one sample, sequenced in a study of blood T cell repertoires in COVID-19. Assay used: immunoSEQ multiplex PCR; TCRdb lists only in-frame clones, some missing. The table has 100,000 to 150,000 clones, approximately 86% seen once. Sequenced: peripheral blood. The receptors originated from a woman between 65 and 79 years old with COVID-19, enrolled during active disease. Each CDR3 is given with its conserved first and last residue. D genes are given only for firm matches. The size of a clone is reported for some rows only, either as once, few or many, or as a class for expanded clones.

TRBJ2-4,NA,TRBV28,NA,CASSLSTGIKLAKNIQYF,TGTGCCAGCAGTTTGTCTACAGGGATTAAACTAGCCAAAAACATTCAGTACTTC
TRBJ2-5,NA,TRBV28,TRBD1,CASSQGSGGPQETQYF,TGTGCCAGCAGCCAAGGGTCAGGGGGCCCCCAAGAGACCCAGTACTTC
TRBJ2-2,NA,TRBV18,NA,CASSLQQGWIGELFF,TGTGCCAGCTCACTTCAACAGGGTTGGATCGGGGAGCTGTTTTTT
TRBJ2-3,NA,TRBV28,TRBD1,CASSFPSRGQGYADTQYF,TGTGCCAGCAGTTTCCCCAGCCGAGGACAGGGCTACGCAGATACGCAGTATTTT
TRBJ2-2,NA,TRBV5-1,NA,CASSLFREGGGELFF,TGCGCCAGCAGCTTGTTTCGCGAGGGAGGCGGGGAGCTGTTTTTT
TRBJ1-1,NA,TRBV2,NA,CASSIDQEGNTEAFF,TGTGCCAGCAGCATTGACCAGGAGGGGAACACTGAAGCTTTCTTT
TRBJ1-4,NA,TRBV3-1/TRBV3-2,TRBD1,CASSLPTGKVEKLFF,TGTGCCAGCAGCCTCCCGACAGGGAAGGTTGAAAAACTGTTTTTT
TRBJ1-5,NA,TRBV6-6,NA,CASSRDKNQPQHF,TGTGCCAGCAGTCGGGACAAAAATCAGCCCCAGCATTTT
TRBJ2-1,few,TRBV7-2,TRBD2,CASSLASGLRHEQFF,TGTGCCAGCAGCTTAGCTAGCGGGCTCCGTCATGAGCAGTTCTTC
TRBJ1-4,once,TRBV15,NA,CATSRDLREKLFF,TGTGCCACCAGCAGAGATTTGAGGGAAAAACTGTTTTTT
TRBJ1-4,NA,TRBV28,NA,CASSDRSEKLFF,TGTGCCAGCAGCGATCGCAGTGAAAAACTGTTTTTT
TRBJ1-6,NA,TRBV30,NA,CAWMQTARGRGSPLHF,TGTGCCTGGATGCAGACGGCCCGAGGAAGGGGTTCACCCCTCCACTTT
TRBJ2-2,once,TRBV21-1,NA,CASSGTSDTGELFF,TGTGCCAGCAGTGGGACTAGCGACACCGGGGAGCTGTTTTTT
TRBJ2-5,NA,TRBV7-2,NA,CASSFLGGETQYF,TGTGCCAGCAGCTTTTTGGGGGGAGAGACCCAGTACTTC
TRBJ1-2,NA,TRBV27,NA,CASSPQGPAYGYTF,TGTGCCAGCAGTCCTCAGGGTCCCGCCTATGGCTACACCTTC
TRBJ2-3,NA,TRBV28,TRBD2,CASSLYVAGGTDTQYF,TGTGCCAGCAGTTTATATGTAGCGGGGGGTACAGATACGCAGTATTTT
TRBJ2-2,NA,TRBV24-1,TRBD1,CATSRRQGPNTGELFF,TGTGCCACCAGTAGAAGACAGGGCCCGAACACCGGGGAGCTGTTTTTT
TRBJ1-4,NA,TRBV4-1,TRBD1,CASSGTGVEKLFF,TGCGCCAGCAGCGGGACAGGGGTTGAAAAACTGTTTTTT
TRBJ1-6,NA,TRBV2,TRBD1,CASKGTGVSPLHF,TGTGCCAGCAAAGGGACAGGGGTTTCACCCCTCCACTTT
TRBJ1-3,once,TRBV10-3,NA,CATLNGPSGNTIYF,TGTGCCACCTTAAACGGTCCCTCTGGAAACACCATATATTTT
TRBJ1-5,NA,TRBV6-5,NA,CASRASGGSNQPQHF,TGTGCCAGCAGGGCCTCGGGGGGGAGCAATCAGCCCCAGCATTTT
TRBJ2-1,NA,TRBV7-6,TRBD2,CASSSTSGGASEQFF,TGTGCCAGCAGCTCGACTAGCGGGGGGGCAAGTGAGCAGTTCTTC
TRBJ1-4,NA,TRBV18,TRBD1,CASSHSTGEWVEKLFF,TGTGCCAGCTCCCATTCGACAGGGGAATGGGTTGAAAAACTGTTTTTT
TRBJ2-7,NA,TRBV30,TRBD1,CAWNLPRDRVYEQYF,TGTGCCTGGAACCTCCCTCGGGACAGGGTCTACGAGCAGTACTTC
TRBJ1-5,NA,TRBV6-5,NA,CASTTSSSQPQHF,TGTGCCAGCACTACGTCGTCAAGTCAGCCCCAGCATTTT
TRBJ2-7,NA,TRBV25-1,TRBD1,CATTVIRTGYQYF,TGTGCCACGACCGTAATCAGGACAGGGTATCAGTACTTC
TRBJ1-2,NA,TRBV18,TRBD1,CASSPGQGNYGYTF,TGTGCCAGCTCACCGGGACAGGGAAACTATGGCTACACCTTC
TRBJ2-3,NA,TRBV7-2,TRBD2,CASSLGLAGGTDTQYF,TGTGCCAGCAGCTTAGGCCTAGCGGGGGGCACAGATACGCAGTATTTT